These 32 T cell receptor beta chains were sequenced from one sample in a study of Ad26.COV2.S vaccination and SARS-CoV-2 variants. Method: immunoSEQ multiplex PCR; TCRdb's copy keeps in-frame clones and lacks some. The sample contains hundreds of thousands of clones, about 90% of which appear only once. Treatment: some 20 received Ad26.COV2.S at low or high dose, single or two shots; 5 received placebo; per-sample allocation not given. Repertoires come from day 63 after the first vaccine or placebo injection. The sample was peripheral blood, taken in a trial of Ad26.COV2.S vaccine versus placebo. Source of these receptors: a person aged 18-65 years who received the Ad26.COV2.S COVID-19 vaccine or a placebo.

The chain has TRBV7-7 and TRBJ2-2; maybe TRBD1 (5 bases). V was shortened by 5 bases and J by 0 bases, with 13 bases between the two germline ends. From germline, CDR1 is SSHAT and CDR2 FNYEAQ (reference sequence). This CDR3 has 16 residues. The CDR3 bases are TGTGCCAGCAGCGCGATTGGGGCAGCGAACACCGGGGAGCTGTTTTTT. Translating it yields CASSAIGAANTGELFF.

The chain combines TRBV6-2 or TRBV6-3 with TRBJ2-1, with D perhaps TRBD1 (5 bases). The CDR3 covers 17 residues. CDR1 and CDR2 (germline): MNHEY, SVGEGT. V lost 2 bases, J lost 0 bases, and 14 bases lay in between. The CDR3 region has the DNA TGTGCCAGCAGTTACGGGGCCGACAGTAGCTCCTACAATGAGCAGTTCTTC. This translates into CASSYGADSSSYNEQFF.

V gene TRBV9 combines with J gene TRBJ1-3, with D uncertain. Trimming removed 0 bases at V and 2 bases at J, with 9 bases between. Germline V gene sequence: CDR1 SGDLS, CDR2 YYNGEE. The CDR3 runs 15 residues. DNA of the CDR3: TGTGCCAGCAGCGTAGGGCGAGAAACTGGAAACACCATATATTTT. Amino acids: CASSVGRETGNTIYF.

This chain links TRBV5-8 with TRBJ2-1; TRBD1 or TRBD2 may be the D gene (6 bases each). In germline, CDR1 is SGHTS, CDR2 YDEGEE. With 0 bases removed from V and 3 bases from J, the gap between germline ends came to 16 bases. This CDR3 region has 17 residues. The CDR3 nucleotides read TGTGCCAGCAGCTTGGTCCTCGTGGGGGGCTACTACAATGAGCAGTTCTTC. This translates into CASSLVLVGGYYNEQFF.

The rearrangement joins TRBV19 to TRBJ2-7, with 12 bases that match TRBD1. Germline V gene sequence: CDR1 LNHDA, CDR2 SQIVND (reference sequence). J lost 7 bases, V lost 6 bases, and 4 bases had no gene match. CDR3 length: 13 amino acids. CDR3 amino acids: CASRGTGGWEQYF. DNA of the CDR3: TGTGCCAGTAGGGGGACAGGGGGCTGGGAGCAGTACTTC. Filled out from reference TRBV19 and TRBJ2-7, the complete variable domain reads DGGITQSPKYLFRKEGQNVTLSCEQNLNHDAMYWYRQDPGQGLRLIYYSQIVNDFQKGDIAEGYSVSREKKESFPLTVTSAQKNPTAFYLCASRGTGGWEQYFGPGTRLTVT.

This chain joins TRBV7-9 and TRBJ2-7; 11 bases align to TRBD1. There are 14 residues in the CDR3. Germline V lookup: CDR1 SEHNR, CDR2 FQNEAQ (reference sequence). The V segment lost 1 base and the J segment 5 bases; nucleotides outside the gene matches: 1. The CDR3 DNA sequence: TGTGCCAGCAGCTTAGGGGACAGGGGGGACGAGCAGTACTTC. It translates to CASSLGDRGDEQYF.

The J gene is TRBJ2-1, the V gene TRBV6-2 or TRBV6-3, with 14 nucleotides matching TRBD2. This CDR3 has 14 residues. Germline trimming cut 5 bases from V and 6 bases from J; bases unmatched to any gene: 0. Germline V gene data show CDR1 as MNHEY and CDR2 as SVGEGT. The CDR3 sequence is CASSGLAGGNEQFF. CDR3 nucleotide sequence: TGTGCCAGCAGTGGACTAGCGGGGGGCAATGAGCAGTTCTTC.

V gene TRBV27 combines with J gene TRBJ2-2; D is unclear. Germline V CDR1 and CDR2: MNHEY, SMNVEV (reference sequence). V was clipped by 6 bases and J by 1 base, with 6 bases between them. The CDR3 covers 13 residues. This chain's CDR3 is CASSEWNTGELFF. The CDR3 nucleotides are TGTGCCAGCAGCGAATGGAACACCGGGGAGCTGTTTTTT.

The rearrangement joins TRBV3-1 (or the pseudogene TRBV3-2) to TRBJ2-1; TRBD2 agrees at 15 bases. The germline gives CDR1 LGHDT, CDR2 YNNKEL (reference sequence). This CDR3 region has 16 residues. After removal of 4 bases from V and 7 bases from J, the junction contained 5 bases not matched to a gene. The DNA of the CDR3 is TGTGCCAGCAGCCGGACTAGCGGGAGGGCCCAAAATGAGCAGTTCTTC. Translating it yields CASSRTSGRAQNEQFF.

DNA for the CDR3: TGTGCCAGCAGGGTTCAAGCTCCGGGACAGAACTATGGCTACACCTTC. It encodes CASRVQAPGQNYGYTF. The V gene is TRBV2, the J gene TRBJ1-2; 7 bases are shared with TRBD1. V lost 6 bases and J lost 2; bases outside the gene matches: 12. CDR3 length: 16 amino acids. The germline V gene encodes CDR1 SNHLY and CDR2 FYNNEI.

The V gene is TRBV5-1, the J gene TRBJ2-7; D gene ambiguous. V lost 1 base, J lost 3 bases, and 14 bases lay in between. Germline assignment: CDR1 SGHRS and CDR2 YFSETQ. The CDR3 has 15 amino acids. This CDR3 reads CASSLFPEFNYEQYF. DNA for the CDR3: TGCGCCAGCAGCTTGTTTCCGGAGTTTAACTACGAGCAGTACTTC.

In its sample, this clone was seen once. The chain recombines TRBV7-9 with TRBJ2-7; D might be TRBD1 (6 bases). This CDR3 has 13 amino acids. CDR1 SEHNR and CDR2 FQNEAQ come from the germline V gene (reference sequence). V lost 5 bases and J lost 5, with 13 bases in between. CDR3 protein: CASSHGNRDEQYF. In DNA form, the CDR3 reads TGTGCCAGCAGCCACGGGAACAGGGACGAGCAGTACTTC.

This clone has a single count. The rearrangement uses TRBV3-1 (or the pseudogene TRBV3-2) and TRBJ2-7; maybe TRBD1 (6 bases). This CDR3 has 15 amino acids. Germline V gene lookup returns CDR1 LGHDT and CDR2 YNNKEL (reference sequence). V lost 0 bases to trimming and J lost 5 bases, with 14 bases between them. The CDR3 loop is CASSQEGTPGHEQYF. The CDR3 coding sequence is TGTGCCAGCAGCCAAGAGGGGACACCGGGCCACGAGCAGTACTTC.

The chain combines TRBV28 with TRBJ2-2, with D perhaps matching TRBD2 (5 bases). V shed 0 bases and J shed 7 bases, with 9 bases lying between them. The CDR3 has 14 residues. The germline V gene encodes CDR1 MDHEN and CDR2 SYDVKM. CDR3 protein: CASSLWGEGGELFF. CDR3 sequence (DNA): TGTGCCAGCAGTTTATGGGGCGAGGGCGGGGAGCTGTTTTTT. Filled out from reference TRBV28 and TRBJ2-2, the complete variable domain reads DVKVTQSSRYLVKRTGEKVFLECVQDMDHENMFWYRQDPGLGLRLIYFSYDVKMKEKGDIPEGYSVSREKKERFSLILESASTNQTSMYLCASSLWGEGGELFFGEGSRLTVL.

This clone was seen more than once but under ten times. The chain recombines TRBV2 with TRBJ1-1; D not resolved. This CDR3 has 11 residues. The germline V and J ends were trimmed by 7 bases and 3 bases, with 6 bases remaining between them. The germline gives CDR1 SNHLY, CDR2 FYNNEI. This CDR3 reads CASMGDTEAFF. DNA for the CDR3: TGTGCCAGCATGGGAGACACTGAAGCTTTCTTT.

The chain uses TRBV6-5 and TRBJ1-5; the D gene is possibly TRBD1 (5 bases). Trimming stripped 5 bases from V and 0 bases from J, with 5 bases between. The germline V gene has CDR1 MNHEY and CDR2 SVGAGI. The length of the CDR3 is 13 residues. CDR3 sequence reads: CASSQGSNQPQHF. DNA of the CDR3: TGTGCCAGCAGTCAGGGTAGCAATCAGCCCCAGCATTTT.

This rearrangement joins TRBV13 to TRBJ2-6; D tentatively reads TRBD1 or TRBD2 (5 bases each). Germline-derived CDR1 and CDR2 are PRHDT and FYEKMQ (reference sequence). Trimming took 5 bases from V and 0 from J, leaving 17 bases between them. The CDR3 runs to 18 residues. CDR3: CASSVGRPVSSGANVLTF. For the CDR3, the DNA is TGTGCCAGCAGCGTGGGACGGCCGGTAAGCTCTGGGGCCAACGTCCTGACTTTC. Full variable domain (remainder filled in from reference TRBV13 and TRBJ2-6): AAGVIQSPRHLIKEKRETATLKCYPIPRHDTVYWYQQGPGQDPQFLISFYEKMQSDKGSIPDRFSAQQFSDYHSELNMSSLELGDSALYFCASSVGRPVSSGANVLTFGAGSRLTVL.

This rearrangement joins TRBV12-3 or TRBV12-4 to TRBJ1-1; D is unclear. V shed 8 bases and J shed 4 bases, with 14 bases lying between them. There are 13 residues in the CDR3. The CDR3 is CASGNRETTEAFF. The DNA for the CDR3 is TGTGCCAGCGGAAACCGGGAGACCACTGAAGCTTTCTTT.

CDR3 sequence (DNA): TGTGCCACCAGTGATGGGGGGTCAGATACGCAGTATTTT. This encodes CATSDGGSDTQYF. V is TRBV24-1 and J is TRBJ2-3; perhaps TRBD2 as D (6 bases). V lost 3 bases and J lost 4, with 7 bases in between. Germline V gene data show CDR1 as KGHDR and CDR2 as SFDVKD. The CDR3 sequence is 13 residues long.

The V call is TRBV27, the J call TRBJ2-3; D possibly corresponds to TRBD2 (5 bases). This CDR3 contains 14 residues. Germline V gives CDR1 MNHEY, CDR2 SMNVEV (reference sequence). V was shortened by 3 bases and J by 6 bases, with 13 bases between the two germline ends. The CDR3 region is CASSFLGRTDTQYF. CDR3 nucleotides: TGTGCCAGCAGTTTTCTAGGGAGAACGGATACGCAGTATTTT.

This chain links TRBV5-6 with TRBJ2-1, with D possibly being TRBD2 (5 bases). Per the germline V gene, CDR1 is SGHDT and CDR2 is YYEEEE. V dropped 0 bases and J dropped 0 bases, with 13 bases sitting between them. CDR3 length equals 17 residues. Here the CDR3 DNA reads TGTGCCAGCAGCTTGGGCATCAAAACTAGCTCCTACAATGAGCAGTTCTTC. It codes for CASSLGIKTSSYNEQFF. The whole variable domain, filled in from reference TRBV5-6 and TRBJ2-1, reads DAGVTQSPTHLIKTRGQQVTLRCSPKSGHDTVSWYQQALGQGPQFIFQYYEEEERQRGNFPDRFSGHQFPNYSSELNVNALLLGDSALYLCASSLGIKTSSYNEQFFGPGTRLTVL.

This chain links TRBV5-1 with TRBJ2-5; a weak D match, TRBD1 (6 bases). This CDR3 comprises 15 residues. The germline CDR1 and CDR2 sequences are SGHRS and YFSETQ. V lost 3 bases, J lost 5 bases, and 17 bases lay in between. The CDR3 bases are TGCGCCAGCAGCTACGATGTCGACAGGCCGGAGACCCAGTACTTC. It yields the protein CASSYDVDRPETQYF.

Note on this clone: At the DNA level, this CDR3 is encoded by other sequences in the same sample as well. This chain connects TRBV19 to TRBJ1-5; D possibly corresponds to TRBD1 (6 bases). V gave up 2 bases and J gave up 4 bases, with 9 bases separating them. Germline V lookup: CDR1 LNHDA, CDR2 SQIVND (reference sequence). The length of the CDR3 is 14 residues. The CDR3 sequence: CASSIIGGNQPQHF. DNA of the CDR3: TGTGCCAGTAGTATAATAGGGGGAAATCAGCCCCAGCATTTT. Filled out from reference TRBV19 and TRBJ1-5, the complete variable domain reads DGGITQSPKYLFRKEGQNVTLSCEQNLNHDAMYWYRQDPGQGLRLIYYSQIVNDFQKGDIAEGYSVSREKKESFPLTVTSAQKNPTAFYLCASSIIGGNQPQHFGDGTRLSIL.

This clone was seen a few times. The rearrangement joins TRBV7-2 to TRBJ2-7; 10 bases match TRBD2. V shed 6 bases and J 2 bases; nucleotides not matched to a gene: 7. The CDR3 sequence is 15 residues long. Germline CDR1 is SGHTA and CDR2 is FQGNSA. The CDR3 loop reads CASSQSGGVPYEQYF. CDR3 DNA: TGTGCCAGCAGTCAAAGCGGGGGGGTACCCTACGAGCAGTACTTC.

This clone was observed a handful of times. J is TRBJ1-3 and V is TRBV19; no reliable D call. Germline V gene lookup returns CDR1 LNHDA and CDR2 SQIVND (reference sequence). This CDR3 has 13 residues. Trimming left V 3 bases short and J 1 base short, with 4 bases between. CDR3: CASSIGSGNTIYF. The DNA for the CDR3 is TGTGCCAGTAGTATTGGGTCTGGAAACACCATATATTTT.

The V call is TRBV5-1, the J call TRBJ1-2, with D uncertain. Trimming stripped 2 bases from V and 3 bases from J, with 14 bases between. The CDR3 length is 15 residues. CDR1 SGHRS and CDR2 YFSETQ come from the germline V gene. The CDR3, as DNA: TGCGCCAGCAGCTTTGCAGAAGGGTTCGACTATGGCTACACCTTC. Its protein is CASSFAEGFDYGYTF.

The chain recombines TRBV6-6 with TRBJ2-3, with TRBD1 matching 9 bases. The V segment lost 4 bases and the J segment 2 bases; nucleotides outside the gene matches: 1. This CDR3 has 14 amino acids. The germline gives CDR1 MNHNY, CDR2 SVGAGI (reference sequence). CDR3 residues: CASSSQGATDTQYF. CDR3 sequence (DNA): TGTGCCAGCAGTTCACAGGGGGCCACAGATACGCAGTATTTT.

As concerns this clone: One junction end disagrees with the germline gene, perhaps due to a read error. This rearrangement joins TRBV2 to TRBJ1-4, with 9 positions matching TRBD1. Germline values: CDR1 SNHLY, CDR2 FYNNEI. CDR3 length equals 12 residues. CDR3 sequence: CASSENRGPGSF. In nucleotides, the CDR3 is TGTGCCAGCAGTGAAAACAGGGGGCCCGGGAGTTTT. Filled out from reference TRBV2 and TRBJ1-4, the complete variable domain reads EPEVTQTPSHQVTQMGQEVILRCVPISNHLYFYWYRQILGQKVEFLVSFYNNEISEKSEIFDDQFSVERPDGSNFTLKIRSTKLEDSAMYFCASSENRGPGSFGSGTQLSVL.

Remarks on this clone: Germline is not matched at one junction end, which may reflect a read error. The rearrangement uses TRBV11-2 and TRBJ2-1, with D perhaps matching TRBD2 (5 bases). Per the germline V gene, CDR1 is SGHAT and CDR2 is FQNNGV. The CDR3 extends over 13 amino acids. CDR3 sequence (DNA): TGTGCCAGCAGCTTAGTTTCGGACTCCCTCCCAATCTTC. This codes for CASSLVSDSLPIF.

The chain has TRBV5-1 and TRBJ2-3, with 8 nucleotides matching TRBD1. This CDR3 comprises 15 residues. Germline assignment: CDR1 SGHRS and CDR2 YFSETQ. Trimming took 1 base from V and 3 from J; bases not matched to a gene: 4. CDR3 region: CASSLSWTGTDTQYF. CDR3 sequence (DNA): TGCGCCAGCAGCTTGTCGTGGACAGGGACAGATACGCAGTATTTT.

The chain carries TRBV6-2 or TRBV6-3 and TRBJ2-2; 7 bases align to TRBD1. Trimming at V came to 6 bases and at J to 6 bases, leaving 10 bases not matched to a gene. The CDR3 is made up of 15 amino acids. In germline, CDR1 is MNHEY, CDR2 SVGEGT. CDR3 sequence: CASSRGQVAPGELFF. The CDR3 coding sequence is TGTGCCAGCAGCCGCGGACAGGTCGCCCCCGGGGAGCTGTTTTTT.

CDR3 amino acids: CASNLGERNEQFF. CDR3 nucleotide sequence: TGTGCCAGCAACCTGGGGGAAAGAAATGAGCAGTTCTTC. V is TRBV2 and J is TRBJ2-1; D may be TRBD1 or TRBD2 (5 bases each). Between the trimmed V and J ends, which lost 7 bases and 7 bases, there was a span of 14 bases. This CDR3 spans 13 amino acids. Germline V gene sequence: CDR1 SNHLY, CDR2 FYNNEI. Combining the CDR3 with reference TRBV2 and TRBJ2-1 gives the whole variable domain EPEVTQTPSHQVTQMGQEVILRCVPISNHLYFYWYRQILGQKVEFLVSFYNNEISEKSEIFDDQFSVERPDGSNFTLKIRSTKLEDSAMYFCASNLGERNEQFFGPGTRLTVL.